This T cell receptor beta chain stems from a study of lymphopenia after photon versus proton radiotherapy. Study-level results: Post-nadir TCR diversity decline inversely tracked overall survival among those who died. Only patients who died were analyzed for survival; proton advantage is unproven. Under photons, naive T cells and diversity fell while effector/memory populations rose.

Libraries were prepared by immunoSEQ multiplex PCR; TCRdb keeps only in-frame clonotypes and omits some of them. This table has around 26,000 clones, about 84% appearing once. Germline V gives CDR1 SGHDN, CDR2 FVKESK. This CDR3 is built from 15 residues. The V end was cut by 2 bases, the J end by 3 bases, with 10 bases between. With respect to this clone: Its antigen is currently unknown.

This clonotype was sampled from a woman in her 70s with pancreatic cancer. This chain joins TRBV14 and TRBJ1-4; possible D gene TRBD1, 5 bases. This specimen consisted of peripheral blood, obtained from a patient treated with proton-based radiotherapy. CDR3 nucleotides: TGTGCCAGCAGCCAATGGGAGGGGCCTAATGAAAAACTGTTTTTT. Its protein product is CASSQWEGPNEKLFF.